Shown below are 13 T cell receptor beta chains from a single sample sequenced in a study of radiotherapy plus CTLA-4 blockade in lung cancer. Some clones are missing from TCRdb's copy, which holds only in-frame ones; the method was immunoSEQ multiplex PCR. The sample consists of about 38,000 clones, 70% to 75% of them appearing once. Specimen: peripheral blood, collected from a patient treated with radiotherapy plus ipilimumab. The receptors stem from a human donor with non-small cell lung cancer who had stable disease on radiotherapy plus ipilimumab.

The chain recombines TRBV5-6 with TRBJ2-7, with D possibly matching TRBD2 (6 bases). This CDR3 has 14 amino acids. CDR1 and CDR2 (germline): SGHDT, YYEEEE. V lost 4 bases, J lost 4 bases, and 15 bases lay in between. The CDR3 region is CASSPVNREYEQYF. CDR3 bases: TGTGCCAGCAGCCCAGTTAATCGGGAGTACGAGCAGTACTTC.

The chain is built from TRBV5-1 and TRBJ1-4; 10 bases fit TRBD1. Germline values: CDR1 SGHRS, CDR2 YFSETQ. This CDR3 region has 15 residues. V lost 4 bases to trimming and J lost 6 bases; unmatched junction nucleotides: 6. The CDR3, as DNA: TGCGCCAGCAGCGTATATGGACAGGGGGATGAAAAACTGTTTTTT. Its translation: CASSVYGQGDEKLFF.

This clone was seen a few times. The V and J genes are TRBV2 and TRBJ1-6; 8 bases are shared with TRBD1. The germline gives CDR1 SNHLY, CDR2 FYNNEI. CDR3 length: 15 residues. V was clipped by 6 bases and J by 8 bases; unmatched bases: 9. In DNA, the CDR3 is TGTGCCAGCAGCGCCAGACAGGGGATCGATTCACCCCTCCACTTT. It is translated as CASSARQGIDSPLHF.

The V and J genes are TRBV6-5 and TRBJ1-2, with D unresolved. The V and J ends lost 6 bases and 2 bases respectively, with 13 bases between them. CDR3 size: 14 residues. CDR1 and CDR2 (germline): MNHEY, SVGAGI. CDR3: CASSVELVNYGYTF. The CDR3 DNA follows: TGTGCCAGCAGCGTCGAATTAGTAAACTATGGCTACACCTTC.

The rearrangement joins TRBV7-6 to TRBJ2-3; perhaps D is TRBD1 or TRBD2 (5 bases each). Germline CDR1 is SGHVS and CDR2 is FNYEAQ. The ends were cut back, 0 bases at V and 5 bases at J, with 12 bases in the middle. The CDR3 extends over 15 amino acids. This chain's CDR3 is CASSLAAGTRDTQYF. For the CDR3, the DNA is TGTGCCAGCAGCTTAGCCGCCGGGACCCGAGATACGCAGTATTTT.

A few counts support this clone. This chain links TRBV7-6 with TRBJ2-7; 10 nucleotides line up with TRBD1. This CDR3 spans 15 amino acids. After removal of 5 bases from V and 0 bases from J, the junction contained 4 bases not matched to a gene. Germline CDR1 and CDR2: SGHVS and FNYEAQ. The CDR3 loop reads CASSPGQGLSYEQYV. As DNA, the CDR3 is TGTGCCAGCAGCCCGGGACAGGGGCTCTCCTACGAGCAGTACGTC.

The chain combines TRBV7-9 with TRBJ2-2; perhaps TRBD1 as D (5 bases). Germline CDR1 SEHNR, CDR2 FQNEAQ (reference sequence). The CDR3 runs to 15 residues. The V and J ends lost 5 bases and 6 bases respectively, with 16 bases between them. The CDR3 loop is CASSPRQSSAGELFF. CDR3 sequence (DNA): TGTGCCAGCAGCCCCCGACAGTCGTCGGCCGGGGAGCTGTTTTTT. The complete variable domain, with remaining parts taken from reference TRBV7-9 and TRBJ2-2, reads DTGVSQNPRHKITKRGQNVTFRCDPISEHNRLYWYRQTLGQGPEFLTYFQNEAQLEKSRLLSDRFSAERPKGSFSTLEIQRTEQGDSAMYLCASSPRQSSAGELFFGEGSRLTVL.

The chain combines TRBV4-3 with TRBJ1-2; D not resolved. The germline gives CDR1 LGHNA, CDR2 YSLEER. Trimming removed 1 base at V and 8 bases at J, with 5 bases between. The CDR3 loop spans 11 amino acids. CDR3 sequence reads: CASSQGYGYTF. The CDR3 nucleotides are TGCGCCAGCAGCCAAGGGTACGGCTACACCTTC.

This chain joins TRBV5-1 and TRBJ1-2; tentatively, D is TRBD1 (6 bases). V was cut by 3 bases and J by 7 bases, with 13 bases left in between. CDR3 length: 13 amino acids. Germline CDR1 and CDR2: SGHRS and YFSETQ. The CDR3 reads CASSSAGAGGYTF. In nucleotides, the CDR3 is TGCGCCAGCAGCTCAGCGGGGGCCGGTGGCTACACCTTC.

Regarding this clone: Different DNA sequences within this sample yield the same CDR3. The chain employs TRBV7-2 and TRBJ1-1; no reliable D call. The germline CDR1 and CDR2 sequences are SGHTA and FQGNSA. Between the trimmed V and J ends, which lost 0 bases and 4 bases, there was a span of 0 bases. This CDR3 is 11 amino acids long. The CDR3 nucleotides are TGTGCCAGCAGCTTAGCCACTGAAGCTTTCTTT. It codes for CASSLATEAFF.

The chain recombines TRBV11-2 with TRBJ2-3; TRBD1 aligns across 10 bases. The junction had 10 bases not matched to a gene; V was cut back by 5 bases and J by 5 bases. The germline V gene has CDR1 SGHAT and CDR2 FQNNGV. There are 16 residues in the CDR3. The CDR3 loop reads CASSRGTGVGIDTQYF. The CDR3 bases are TGTGCCAGCAGCCGCGGGACAGGGGTTGGTATAGATACGCAGTATTTT.

The V call is TRBV7-2, the J call TRBJ1-3; D is uncertain. Germline CDR1 reads SGHTA; CDR2 reads FQGNSA. The CDR3 loop spans 16 amino acids. Trimming left V 1 base short and J 6 bases short, with 16 bases between. The DNA of the CDR3 is TGTGCCAGCAGCTTAGGAGGCTCCCAGTCAGAAAACACCATATATTTT. Translated, it gives CASSLGGSQSENTIYF. Combining the CDR3 with reference TRBV7-2 and TRBJ1-3 gives the whole variable domain GAGVSQSPSNKVTEKGKDVELRCDPISGHTALYWYRQSLGQGLEFLIYFQGNSAPDKSGLPSDRFSAERTGGSVSTLTIQRTQQEDSAVYLCASSLGGSQSENTIYFGEGSWLTVV.

The genes are TRBV29-1 and TRBJ2-1; 11 bases match TRBD2. The J segment lost 5 bases and the V segment lost 5 bases, leaving 5 bases of the junction unmatched. Germline CDR1 reads SQVTM; CDR2 reads ANQGSEA. The CDR3 is 14 amino acids. The DNA of the CDR3 is TGCAGCGTTCACCCGGGACTAGCGGACAATGAGCAGTTCTTC. Translated, it gives CSVHPGLADNEQFF.